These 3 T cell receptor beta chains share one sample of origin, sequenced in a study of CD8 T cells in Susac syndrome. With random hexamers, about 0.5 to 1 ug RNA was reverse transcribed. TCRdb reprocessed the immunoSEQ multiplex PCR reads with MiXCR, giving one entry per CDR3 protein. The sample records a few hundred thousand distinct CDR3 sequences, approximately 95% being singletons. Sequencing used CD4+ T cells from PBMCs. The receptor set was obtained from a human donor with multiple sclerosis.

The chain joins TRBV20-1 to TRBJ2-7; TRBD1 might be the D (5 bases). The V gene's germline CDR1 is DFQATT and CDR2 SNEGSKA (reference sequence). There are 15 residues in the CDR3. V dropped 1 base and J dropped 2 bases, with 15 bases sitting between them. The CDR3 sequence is CSARGRGRAAYEQYF. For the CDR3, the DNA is TGCAGTGCTAGAGGAAGGGGCAGAGCCGCCTACGAGCAGTACTTC.

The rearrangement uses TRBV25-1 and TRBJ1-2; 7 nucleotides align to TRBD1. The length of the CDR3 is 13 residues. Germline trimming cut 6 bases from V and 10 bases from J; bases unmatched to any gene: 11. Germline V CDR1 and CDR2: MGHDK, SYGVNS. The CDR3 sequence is CASRLGTAGFYTF. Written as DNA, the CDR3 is TGTGCCAGCAGACTGGGGACAGCCGGCTTCTACACCTTC.

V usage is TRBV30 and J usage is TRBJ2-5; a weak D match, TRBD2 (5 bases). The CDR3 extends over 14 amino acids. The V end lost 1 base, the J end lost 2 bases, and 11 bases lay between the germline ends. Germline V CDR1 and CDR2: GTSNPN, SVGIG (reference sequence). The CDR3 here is CAWSGGAEQETQYF. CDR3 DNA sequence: TGTGCCTGGAGTGGGGGAGCGGAACAAGAGACCCAGTACTTC.